This T cell receptor (beta chain) was documented in a study of T cells after yellow fever vaccination. The CDR3 consists of 12 residues. V gave up 0 bases and J gave up 6 bases, with 7 bases separating them. Germline V gene lookup returns CDR1 DFQATT and CDR2 SNEGSKA (reference sequence). MiXCR, applied by TCRdb to the 5' RACE reads, yields one record per CDR3 protein. The data contain 200,000 to 300,000 distinct CDR3 sequences, approximately 6.3% of them singletons. This clonotype was recorded at least ten times. Sequenced here: CD4+ T cells sorted from PBMCs, sampled on the day of the yellow fever booster vaccination. This chain joins TRBV20-1 and TRBJ2-3, with D uncertain. The TCR sequence derives from a man aged 30-40 years who received the YFV17D yellow fever vaccine. In DNA form, the CDR3 reads TGCAGTGCTAGAGACTCACTGGATACGCAGTATTTT. Amino acids: CSARDSLDTQYF.